This T cell receptor (beta chain) was profiled in a study of cytomegalovirus exposure and HLA in healthy donors. Study outcomes and limitations: Most subjects had HLA-A and HLA-B alleles reportedly predicted accurately by TCR beta sequences.

About this clone: Its antigen remains unknown.

Germline V gene lookup returns CDR1 SEHNR and CDR2 FQNEAQ (reference sequence). The ends lost 5 bases at V and 8 bases at J; junction bases unmatched: 9. The CDR3 spans 15 residues. Primers for the PCR totalled 60 Vbeta and 13 Jbeta. This table comes from immunoSEQ multiplex PCR, and its TCRdb copy is limited to in-frame clones, with some not included. Recorded for this sample: 100,000 to 150,000 clones. The sequencing sample was made of PBMCs. The V call is TRBV7-9, the J call TRBJ2-1, with 10 bases that match TRBD2. The clonotype originates from a man younger than 35 in good health and CMV-seronegative. The CDR3 DNA follows: TGTGCCAGCAGCCTTGTCACTAGCGGGGATGATGAGCAGTTCTTC. Amino acids: CASSLVTSGDDEQFF.